These 20 T cell receptor beta chains originate from one sample sequenced in a study of cytomegalovirus exposure and HLA in healthy donors. PCR used 60 Vbeta primers and 13 Jbeta primers. Here immunoSEQ multiplex PCR was the method, and the copy in TCRdb shows in-frame clones only, minus some. The sample lists more than 200,000 clones, 70% to 80% occurring once. The sequencing sample was made of PBMCs. The receptors derive from a man in his forties in good health and CMV-seronegative.

This chain connects TRBV15 to TRBJ2-7, with 7 bases aligning to TRBD1. The CDR3 has 13 residues. V lost 4 bases, J lost 2 bases, and 2 bases stayed unmatched. CDR1 LNHNV and CDR2 YYDKDF come from the germline V gene (reference sequence). The CDR3 here is CATSMTGTYEQYF. DNA for the CDR3: TGTGCCACCAGCATGACAGGGACCTACGAGCAGTACTTC. The full variable domain, completed using reference TRBV15 and TRBJ2-7, is DAMVIQNPRYQVTQFGKPVTLSCSQTLNHNVMYWYQQKSSQAPKLLFHYYDKDFNNEADTPDNFQSRRPNTSFCFLDIRSPGLGDTAMYLCATSMTGTYEQYFGPGTRLTVT.

The J gene is TRBJ1-5, the V gene TRBV7-9; 9 bases line up with TRBD1. V lost 5 bases to trimming and J lost 7 bases; unmatched junction nucleotides: 3. The CDR3 consists of 13 residues. The germline gives CDR1 SEHNR, CDR2 FQNEAQ (reference sequence). In nucleotides, the CDR3 is TGTGCCAGCAGCACAGGGGGCGAGCAGCCCCAGCATTTT. Its translation is CASSTGGEQPQHF. Based on the CDR3 plus reference TRBV7-9 and TRBJ1-5, the full variable domain is DTGVSQNPRHKITKRGQNVTFRCDPISEHNRLYWYRQTLGQGPEFLTYFQNEAQLEKSRLLSDRFSAERPKGSFSTLEIQRTEQGDSAMYLCASSTGGEQPQHFGDGTRLSIL.

This clone was observed a few times. The chain carries TRBV7-2 and TRBJ2-7; D is ambiguous. V dropped 4 bases and J dropped 6 bases, with 7 bases sitting between them. Germline loops: CDR1 SGHTA, CDR2 FQGNSA. The CDR3 consists of 11 residues. The DNA of the CDR3 is TGTGCCAGCAGCTCCCGGGTCGAGCAGTACTTC. Its protein product is CASSSRVEQYF.

The rearrangement uses TRBV7-3 and TRBJ2-2; 8 bases line up with TRBD2. The CDR3 has 15 residues. Germline V gene sequence: CDR1 SGHTA, CDR2 FQGTGA. Germline trimming cut 6 bases from V and 2 bases from J; bases unmatched to any gene: 5. The CDR3 nucleotides are TGTGCCAGCAGTGCTCGGGGGGGAAACACCGGGGAGCTGTTTTTT. Translation: CASSARGGNTGELFF. The full variable domain, with the rest looked up from reference TRBV7-3 and TRBJ2-2, is GAGVSQTPSNKVTEKGKYVELRCDPISGHTALYWYRQSLGQGPEFLIYFQGTGAADDSGLPNDRFFAVRPEGSVSTLKIQRTERGDSAVYLCASSARGGNTGELFFGEGSRLTVL.

J is TRBJ2-1 and V is TRBV5-6; possibly TRBD2 for D (7 bases). Trimming left V 6 bases short and J 9 bases short, with 19 bases between. The length of the CDR3 is 14 residues. CDR1 and CDR2 (germline): SGHDT, YYEEEE. CDR3 DNA sequence: TGTGCCAGCAACAAAAGGGGGGGCTCGGGTGAGCAGTTCTTC. This encodes CASNKRGGSGEQFF. Supplemented by reference TRBV5-6 and TRBJ2-1, the full variable domain reads DAGVTQSPTHLIKTRGQQVTLRCSPKSGHDTVSWYQQALGQGPQFIFQYYEEEERQRGNFPDRFSGHQFPNYSSELNVNALLLGDSALYLCASNKRGGSGEQFFGPGTRLTVL.

This sequence joins TRBV7-9 and TRBJ2-7; no clear D. V lost 1 base and J lost 0, with 7 bases in between. Germline CDR1 and CDR2: SEHNR and FQNEAQ (reference sequence). There are 14 residues in the CDR3. CDR3 sequence reads: CASSLDGSSYEQYF. CDR3 nucleotide sequence: TGTGCCAGCAGCTTAGACGGTTCCTCCTACGAGCAGTACTTC. Based on the CDR3 plus reference TRBV7-9 and TRBJ2-7, the full variable domain is DTGVSQNPRHKITKRGQNVTFRCDPISEHNRLYWYRQTLGQGPEFLTYFQNEAQLEKSRLLSDRFSAERPKGSFSTLEIQRTEQGDSAMYLCASSLDGSSYEQYFGPGTRLTVT.

The V call is TRBV6-1, the J call TRBJ1-1, with 7 bases matching TRBD1. The CDR3 consists of 12 residues. Germline CDR1 reads MNHNS; CDR2 reads SASEGT. V lost 8 bases, J lost 3 bases, and 3 bases stayed unmatched. The CDR3 DNA is TGTGCCAGCGTTGGGACAGACACTGAAGCTTTCTTT. This sequence encodes CASVGTDTEAFF.

This clone appeared a single time. The chain is built from TRBV5-6 and TRBJ2-5; D unresolved. CDR1 is SGHDT, CDR2 YYEEEE, per germline. CDR3 length: 13 amino acids. Trimming left V 2 bases short and J 0 bases short, with 5 bases between. DNA for the CDR3: TGTGCCAGCAGCTTCAACTACCAAGAGACCCAGTACTTC. Translation: CASSFNYQETQYF. Together with reference TRBV5-6 and TRBJ2-5, the CDR3 gives the full variable domain: DAGVTQSPTHLIKTRGQQVTLRCSPKSGHDTVSWYQQALGQGPQFIFQYYEEEERQRGNFPDRFSGHQFPNYSSELNVNALLLGDSALYLCASSFNYQETQYFGPGTRLLVL.

The chain combines TRBV6-5 with TRBJ1-2, with TRBD1 as a possible D gene (6 bases). The CDR3 runs 15 residues. V lost 0 bases and J lost 4, with 12 bases in between. Germline CDR1 reads MNHEY; CDR2 reads SVGAGI. The CDR3 DNA is TGTGCCAGCAGTTACTCGGGCGGGGGGGCCTATGGCTACACCTTC. Translation gives CASSYSGGGAYGYTF.

The chain recombines TRBV25-1 with TRBJ1-4; 9 bases match TRBD1. This CDR3 has 14 amino acids. Germline V CDR1 and CDR2: MGHDK, SYGVNS. Trimming removed 5 bases from V and 7 bases from J; junction bases left unmatched: 5. The CDR3 protein is CASSKQGASEKLFF. CDR3 sequence (DNA): TGTGCCAGCAGTAAACAGGGGGCATCTGAAAAACTGTTTTTT.

The V and J genes are TRBV9 and TRBJ1-1; D might be TRBD1 (5 bases). The ends were cut back, 3 bases at V and 2 bases at J, with 14 bases in the middle. This CDR3 contains 15 residues. Germline loops: CDR1 SGDLS, CDR2 YYNGEE. The CDR3 bases are TGTGCCAGCAGCGCCAGACACGGGACTAACACTGAAGCTTTCTTT. Translation: CASSARHGTNTEAFF.

This clone turned up a few times. V is TRBV6-5 and J is TRBJ2-7; TRBD2 might be the D (6 bases). The CDR3 has 15 residues. Germline V gene sequence: CDR1 MNHEY, CDR2 SVGAGI. The germline V and J ends were trimmed by 0 bases and 2 bases, with 11 bases remaining between them. The CDR3 DNA sequence: TGTGCCAGCAGTTACTCGAAAGGAGGGGCCTACGAGCAGTACTTC. Its translation is CASSYSKGGAYEQYF.

The rearrangement links TRBV5-4 to TRBJ1-6, with 9 bases aligning to TRBD1. The V gene end was trimmed by 1 base and the J gene end by 9 bases; junction bases not matched to a gene: 2. The germline V gene has CDR1 SGHNT and CDR2 YYREEE (reference sequence). This CDR3 is 14 amino acids long. The DNA for the CDR3 is TGTGCCAGCAGCTTGACAGGGGGCGTTTCACCCCTCCACTTT. As protein: CASSLTGGVSPLHF.

On this clone: Other DNA sequences in this sample translate to the same CDR3. The J gene is TRBJ2-7, the V gene TRBV7-3; 7 bases map to TRBD1. Trimming at V came to 5 bases and at J to 4 bases, leaving 5 bases not matched to a gene. Germline V gene data show CDR1 as SGHTA and CDR2 as FQGTGA. This CDR3 comprises 13 residues. CDR3 residues: CASSLGTEYEQYF. For the CDR3, the DNA is TGTGCCAGCAGCCTCGGGACAGAGTACGAGCAGTACTTC. Full variable domain (rest looked up from reference TRBV7-3 and TRBJ2-7): GAGVSQTPSNKVTEKGKYVELRCDPISGHTALYWYRQSLGQGPEFLIYFQGTGAADDSGLPNDRFFAVRPEGSVSTLKIQRTERGDSAVYLCASSLGTEYEQYFGPGTRLTVT.

This rearrangement joins TRBV4-2 to TRBJ1-1, with D hard to call. V was pared by 4 bases and J by 3 bases, with 9 bases between. Germline CDR1 LGHNA, CDR2 YNFKEQ. The CDR3 is made up of 13 amino acids. DNA for the CDR3: TGTGCCAGCAGCCCAGACCGGGACACTGAAGCTTTCTTT. Its protein product is CASSPDRDTEAFF.

The J gene is TRBJ1-5, the V gene TRBV4-1; D gene ambiguous. The CDR3 loop spans 14 amino acids. V lost 3 bases and J lost 4, with 10 bases in between. The germline V gene has CDR1 MGHRA and CDR2 YSYEKL. The CDR3 DNA reads as TGCGCCAGCAGCCACAGCGTGCTTAATCAGCCCCAGCATTTT. This gives the protein CASSHSVLNQPQHF.

The chain is built from TRBV7-9 and TRBJ1-1; the D gene is possibly TRBD1 (5 bases). CDR1 and CDR2 from the germline V gene are SEHNR and FQNEAQ (reference sequence). Trimming pared 2 bases from V and 4 bases from J, leaving 8 bases between. This CDR3 has 13 amino acids. The CDR3 DNA follows: TGTGCCAGCAGCTTACGGGGGAGCACTGAAGCTTTCTTT. Amino acid sequence: CASSLRGSTEAFF.

The J gene is TRBJ2-2, the V gene TRBV5-4; 9 bases map to TRBD2. Trimming removed 4 bases from V and 4 bases from J; junction bases left unmatched: 14. CDR3 size: 18 residues. Germline V gene data show CDR1 as SGHNT and CDR2 as YYREEE (reference sequence). This CDR3 reads CASSREPGLARVTGELFF. The CDR3 DNA reads as TGTGCCAGCAGCCGTGAGCCGGGACTAGCCCGGGTCACCGGGGAGCTGTTTTTT.

The chain links TRBV4-2 to TRBJ1-1; no clear D gene. CDR1 LGHNA and CDR2 YNFKEQ come from the germline V gene. Trimming took off 4 bases at V and 1 base at J, with 4 bases between the two ends. The CDR3 is made up of 12 amino acids. CDR3 DNA: TGTGCCAGCAGCCCGGGGAACACTGAAGCTTTCTTT. Residues: CASSPGNTEAFF.

V gene TRBV5-6 combines with J gene TRBJ2-1; D may be TRBD1 (5 bases). The CDR3 is made up of 14 amino acids. Trimming took 1 base from V and 6 from J, leaving 11 bases between them. Germline CDR1 reads SGHDT; CDR2 reads YYEEEE. DNA for the CDR3: TGTGCCAGCAGCTTGTGGCCAGGGCCCAATGAGCAGTTCTTC. Amino acids: CASSLWPGPNEQFF.